This T cell receptor (beta chain) was documented in a study of T cells in Graves' hyperthyroidism and ophthalmopathy. Amplification of TCR beta CDR3 regions used RNA as the template. With the HTBI primer set, the TCR CDR3 went through a first round of RT-PCR. TCRdb re-called the multiplex PCR reads with MiXCR, one entry per CDR3 protein. This sample has hundreds of thousands of distinct CDR3 sequences, with about 45% found just once. Researchers barred patients who had uncontrolled infection, other autoimmune disease, pregnancy or lactation. Clinical symptoms, serum thyroxine and TRAb, thyroid ultrasound and orbital computed tomography together formed the diagnostic basis. With regard to this clonotype: Its target is not known.

Points from the study as a whole: Most thyroid clonotypes with frequency above 0.001 were detected in blood.

The source material was peripheral blood or thyroid tissue (not recorded which). The receptor was derived from an adult man with Graves' disease, either hyperthyroidism or ophthalmopathy (not recorded which).

The CDR3: CASSLEIGQVNQPQHF. As DNA, the CDR3 is TGTGCCAGCAGTTTAGAGATCGGGCAGGTCAATCAGCCCCAGCATTTT. V gene TRBV12-3 or TRBV12-4 combines with J gene TRBJ1-5; D not resolved. The CDR3 spans 16 residues. Trimming stripped 1 base from V and 3 bases from J, with 13 bases between.